This T cell receptor beta chain was recovered during a study of blood T cells in healthy people across ages. With 4 bases removed from V and 4 bases from J, the gap between germline ends came to 10 bases. The germline V gene encodes CDR1 SNHLY and CDR2 FYNNEI. CDR3 length: 13 amino acids. Through a sample-barcoded 5' primer and a J-beta primer mix, a second PCR was run for 7 to 11 cycles. Sequencing yielded, for each sample, at least 3 million paired-end reads carrying CDR3. In TCRdb, the 5' RACE reads were re-called with MiXCR into one record per CDR3 protein. The repertoire has 350,000 to 450,000 distinct CDR3 sequences, approximately 51% of them found once; the top ten carry around 49%. This clonotype appeared a few times.

This receptor was identified in a man in his fifties or sixties in good health. The chain combines TRBV2 with TRBJ1-2, with D uncertain. Input material: blood. Written as DNA, the CDR3 is TGTGCCAGCAGTGGGGGAGAGGCCTATGGCTACACCTTC. It specifies CASSGGEAYGYTF.